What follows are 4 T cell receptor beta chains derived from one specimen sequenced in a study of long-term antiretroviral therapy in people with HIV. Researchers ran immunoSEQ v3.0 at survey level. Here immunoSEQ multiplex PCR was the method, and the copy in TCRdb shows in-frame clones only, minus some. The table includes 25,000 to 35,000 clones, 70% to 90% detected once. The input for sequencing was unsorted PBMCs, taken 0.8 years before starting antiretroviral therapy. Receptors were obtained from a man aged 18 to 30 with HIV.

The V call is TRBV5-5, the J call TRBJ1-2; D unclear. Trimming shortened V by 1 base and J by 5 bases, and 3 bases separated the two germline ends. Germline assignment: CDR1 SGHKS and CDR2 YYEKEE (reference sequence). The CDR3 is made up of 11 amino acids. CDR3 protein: CASSLTYGYTF. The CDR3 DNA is TGTGCCAGCAGCTTGACGTATGGCTACACCTTC.

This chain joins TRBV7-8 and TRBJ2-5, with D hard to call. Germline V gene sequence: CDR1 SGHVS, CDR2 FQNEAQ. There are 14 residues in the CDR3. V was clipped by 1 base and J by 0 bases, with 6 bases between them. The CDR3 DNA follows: TGTGCCAGCAGCTTAGTCCTGTACCAAGAGACCCAGTACTTC. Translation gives CASSLVLYQETQYF.

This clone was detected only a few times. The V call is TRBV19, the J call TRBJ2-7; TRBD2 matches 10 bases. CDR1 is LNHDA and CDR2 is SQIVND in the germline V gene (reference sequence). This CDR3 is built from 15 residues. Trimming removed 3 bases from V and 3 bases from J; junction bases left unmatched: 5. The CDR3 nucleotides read TGTGCCAGTAGTATCGTGGCTAGCGGGAGCTACGAGCAGTACTTC. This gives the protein CASSIVASGSYEQYF.

CDR3 protein: CASSVGPLQAFF. The DNA of the CDR3 is TGTGCCAGCAGTGTAGGACCCTTACAAGCTTTCTTT. This chain joins TRBV6-1 and TRBJ1-1; D is ambiguous. This CDR3 region has 12 residues. V was pared by 4 bases and J by 9 bases, with 12 bases between. Germline V gives CDR1 MNHNS, CDR2 SASEGT.